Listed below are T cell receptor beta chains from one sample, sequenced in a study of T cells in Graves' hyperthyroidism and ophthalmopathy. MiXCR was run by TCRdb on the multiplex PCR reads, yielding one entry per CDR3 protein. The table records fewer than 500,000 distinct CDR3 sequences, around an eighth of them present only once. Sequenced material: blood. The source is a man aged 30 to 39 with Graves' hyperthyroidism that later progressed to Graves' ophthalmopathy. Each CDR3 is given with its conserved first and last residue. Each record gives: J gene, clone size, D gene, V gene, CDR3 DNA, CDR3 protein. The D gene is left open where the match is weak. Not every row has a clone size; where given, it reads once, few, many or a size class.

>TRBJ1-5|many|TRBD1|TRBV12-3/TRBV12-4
TGTGCCAGCAAGACAGGGGATAACAATCAGCCCCAGCATTTT
CASKTGDNNQPQHF
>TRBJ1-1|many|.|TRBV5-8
TGTGCCAGCAGCTTGACACCTATGAACACTGAAGCTTTCTTT
CASSLTPMNTEAFF
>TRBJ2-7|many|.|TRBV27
TGTGCCAGCAGGCCAGAAAAAAGGCCCTACGAGCAGTACTTC
CASRPEKRPYEQYF
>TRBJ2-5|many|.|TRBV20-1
TGCAGTGCACTGGACAGTTTCCAAGAGACCCAGTACTTC
CSALDSFQETQYF
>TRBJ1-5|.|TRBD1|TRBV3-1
TGTGCCAGCAGCCAAAGACAGGGGGCCCAGCCCCAGCATTTT
CASSQRQGAQPQHF
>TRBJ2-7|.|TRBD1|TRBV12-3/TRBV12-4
TGTGCCAGCAGTTTCCACCAGGGGGCGAGGGAGCAGTACTTC
CASSFHQGAREQYF
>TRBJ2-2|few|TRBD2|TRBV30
TGTGCCTGGAGAACAAAACCGGGACTAGCGGGGGGGGACACCGGGGAGCTGTTTTTT
CAWRTKPGLAGGDTGELFF
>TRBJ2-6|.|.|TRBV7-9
TGTGCCAGCAGCTTAGGACATAACTCTGGGGCCAACGTCCTGACTTTC
CASSLGHNSGANVLTF
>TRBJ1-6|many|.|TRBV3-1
TGTGCCAGCAGCCAAGTAGGGCGTGGGTCACCCCTCCACTTT
CASSQVGRGSPLHF
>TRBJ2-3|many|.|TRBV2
TGTGCCAGCAGGACTCGACACACCACAGATACGCAGTATTTT
CASRTRHTTDTQYF
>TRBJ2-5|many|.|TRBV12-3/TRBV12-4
TGTGCCAGCAGTCCCTGGCCCAGACTGGGGGAGACCCAGTACTTC
CASSPWPRLGETQYF
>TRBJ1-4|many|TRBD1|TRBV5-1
TGCGCCAGCAGCCGGGACAGGGGAGGAGAAAAACTGTTTTTT
CASSRDRGGEKLFF
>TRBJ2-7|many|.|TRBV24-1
TGTGCCACCAGTGAGGCCGGGACCTCCTACGAGCAGTACTTC
CATSEAGTSYEQYF
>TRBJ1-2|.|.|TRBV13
TGTGCCAGCAGCTTAGGGGCAGGGGCAATGGATGGCTACACCTTC
CASSLGAGAMDGYTF
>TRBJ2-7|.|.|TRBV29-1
TGCAGCGTTGAAACGGCCGACTCCTACGAGCAGTACTTC
CSVETADSYEQYF
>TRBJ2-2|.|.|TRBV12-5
TGTGCTAGTGGTTTGGTCCCCCCACGGAGTCAGGACACCGGGGAGCTGTTTTTT
CASGLVPPRSQDTGELFF